This TCR beta chain was observed in a study of T cell responses to AZD1222 COVID-19 vaccine (dated by TCRdb to the early 2020s). At the level of the whole study: A total of over 230 trial participants underwent TCR sequencing, of whom 207 received two doses of AZD1222 and some 25 received two doses of the MenACWY control vaccine. Trial participants were enrolled into age subgroups of 18-55, 56-69 and 70-plus years, which contained about 150, 27 and 61 TCR-sequenced participants, respectively.

Note on this clone: No cognate antigen has been identified for it. Qualities for individual bases were not recorded, and no much larger clone is one base off.

Sample time point, as interpreted from the label and publication: about 28 days (+/-7) after the second vaccine dose. AZD1222 recipients whose second dose came at about 4 weeks and those whose second dose came at about 12 weeks were combined into one group, since spike-specific TCR depth and breadth did not differ between the two schedules. Vaccinee samples were obtained from the UK trials COV001 and COV002, which included a single-blind randomized controlled phase 2/3 trial of AZD1222 (ChAdOx1 nCoV-19) in healthy adults. For TCRbeta chain sequencing, PBMC samples from trial participants were taken at day 0 and at day 28 after the second dose. The CDR3 regions of human TCRbeta chains were subjected to immunosequencing. Per the source publication's procedure: Repertoire TCRs were checked for matches against a reference library of SARS-CoV-2-specific TCRs that had been generated using the MIRA antigen-specificity platform. Breadth was defined as the fraction of unique TCRs that were SARS-CoV-2-associated, and depth was defined as the fraction of total T cells that were SARS-CoV-2-associated. Using the MIRA data, each spike-specific TCR was assigned both to the spike region to which the TCR was reactive and to a CD4 or CD8 class. Log10-transformed breadth and depth values were compared by one-way ANOVA with Sidak's multiple comparisons tests. TCRdb limited this immuneACCESS table to in-frame rearrangements with V and J called. A share of clones is missing; checked studies link under half to unresolved V genes, and the rest is unexplained. V, J and clone size were drawn from that table, and D and trimming were deduced from the DNA. Within this sample are tens of thousands of clones, with around 90% of them counted one time only. 5% of the sample is held by the ten biggest clonotypes.

The germline V gene sets CDR1 to SGHVS and CDR2 to FQNEAQ. From cysteine to phenylalanine, the CDR3 is 13 amino acids long. Here the CDR3 DNA is all that survives: 39 bases in frame from base 1. Between the V and J ends, shortened by 6 bases and 7 bases respectively, the junction contains 15 bases. Findings and caveats that apply to the study as a whole: Because no samples from the day 14 peak response were available, repertoires could be characterized only after the peak T cell response. Conclusions about previously exposed vaccinees are limited because only five to seven AZD1222 recipients were SARS-CoV-2 seropositive at baseline. CD4 TCRs associated with the vaccine covered the entire spike protein, and the dominant responses were in regions 160-218 and 743-854. The 56-69-year group was small, and its depth increase did not reach significance, likely because of low power. After two AZD1222 doses, both the breadth and the depth of spike-specific TCRs were significantly higher than at day 0 and than in MenACWY recipients. Participants were mostly white British and included more females than males, and it was suggested by the authors that clonal diversity may have been underestimated. Nearly half of unique spike-specific TCRs reportedly recognized epitopes outside regions mutated in the B.1.351 and B.1.1.7 variants.

This TCR was recovered from an adult who received the AZD1222 COVID-19 vaccine. The source material was peripheral blood, sampled 28 days after the second AZD1222 dose. The V and J segments used are TRBV7-8 and TRBJ1-1, with TRBD1 as a weak D call on 5 bases. The DNA sequence follows: TGTGCCAGCAGTACAGGACCTCGCGGTGAAGCTTTCTTT. The encoded protein is CASSTGPRGEAFF.